This T cell receptor (beta chain) was captured by sequencing in a study of blood T cell repertoires in COVID-19. Original methodology: Scientists estimated how many nucleated cells there were by amplifying reference gene primers. Assay: immunoSEQ multiplex PCR; the TCRdb copy retains only in-frame clones and omits some. V and J calls and clone size are copied from that table; D and trimming were computed from the DNA. The sample has approximately 250,000 clones; less than 90% are singletons. This clone has a handful of counts. The V segment lost 6 bases and the J segment 7 bases; nucleotides outside the gene matches: 9. The CDR3 loop spans 16 amino acids. The germline CDR1 and CDR2 sequences are MDHEN and SYDVKM.

The clonotype comes from a woman aged 70-85 years with COVID-19, enrolled during active disease. Sequenced material: peripheral blood. The chain couples TRBV28 to TRBJ2-2, with TRBD2 matching 12 bases. Here the CDR3 reads CASSLTSGGWYGELFF. DNA of the CDR3: TGTGCCAGCAGCCTGACTAGCGGGGGATGGTACGGGGAGCTGTTTTTT.